A selection of T cell receptor beta chains follows, all from one sample in a study of T cell repertoires in cytomegalovirus infection. No antigen has been assigned to these receptors. TCRdb ran MiXCR on the reads and lists one entry per CDR3 protein. The table lists under 850,000 distinct CDR3 sequences, roughly 33% of them singletons. The sample was cultured PBMCs, taken from culture after CMV antigen stimulation. The receptors here all came from a human donor in good health (CMV status not recorded). Some clones in this sample may be carry-over from other donors' samples. The CDR3 runs from the conserved cysteine through the conserved F or W. A D gene is named only where the DNA matches it firmly. The size of a clone is reported for some rows only, either as once, few or many, or as a class for expanded clones.

TRBV12-3/TRBV12-4,NA,few,TRBJ2-5,CASSLSLLQETQYF,TGTGCCAGCAGTTTAAGTCTGTTACAAGAGACCCAGTACTTC
TRBV10-3,NA,NA,TRBJ1-5,CAIRGGGAGQPQHF,TGTGCCATCAGGGGGGGGGGCGCTGGTCAGCCCCAGCATTTT
TRBV20-1,TRBD2,few,TRBJ2-2,CSALGGAGELFF,TGCAGTGCTCTCGGGGGGGCCGGGGAGCTGTTTTTT
TRBV6-1,NA,few,TRBJ1-1,CASSPPINRPSPEAFF,TGTGCCAGCAGCCCGCCTATTAACAGGCCTTCACCTGAAGCTTTCTTT
TRBV2,TRBD2,NA,TRBJ2-1,CASSEGTSGYEQFF,TGTGCCAGCAGTGAAGGGACTAGCGGGTATGAGCAGTTCTTC
TRBV12-3/TRBV12-4,NA,NA,TRBJ2-7,CASTQREAGEQYF,TGTGCCAGCACTCAGAGGGAGGCCGGCGAGCAGTACTTC
TRBV7-2,TRBD2,NA,TRBJ2-2,CASSPQRDPGAGELFF,TGTGCCAGCAGCCCCCAGCGGGACCCTGGGGCCGGGGAGCTGTTTTTT
TRBV6-5,TRBD2,NA,TRBJ2-2,CASSDGTSAWGRELFF,TGTGCCAGCAGCGATGGGACTAGCGCTTGGGGCCGGGAGCTGTTTTTT
TRBV10-3,NA,NA,TRBJ2-7,CAISESMVGRGSYEQYF,TGTGCCATCAGTGAGTCGATGGTGGGTAGGGGATCCTACGAGCAGTACTTC
TRBV10-3,TRBD2,NA,TRBJ2-2,CAISVGTARTSGSTGELFF,TGTGCCATCAGCGTCGGGACAGCGAGGACTAGCGGATCCACCGGGGAGCTGTTTTTT
TRBV3-1,TRBD1,once,TRBJ1-4,CASSSTTGDEKLFF,TGTGCCAGCAGCTCGACTACAGGGGATGAAAAACTGTTTTTT
TRBV12-5,NA,NA,TRBJ1-3,CASDQQNSGNTIYF,TGTGCTAGCGACCAGCAAAACTCTGGAAACACCATATATTTT
TRBV12-3/TRBV12-4,NA,NA,TRBJ2-7,CASSHGALEQYF,TGTGCCAGCAGCCACGGGGCCCTCGAGCAGTACTTC
TRBV20-1,NA,NA,TRBJ1-1,CSASPWVTEAFF,TGCAGTGCGTCCCCTTGGGTCACTGAAGCTTTCTTT
TRBV6-2/TRBV6-3,NA,NA,TRBJ1-3,CASSYSWPASGNTIYF,TGTGCCAGCAGTTACTCGTGGCCGGCCTCTGGAAACACCATATATTTT
TRBV6-1,TRBD1,few,TRBJ2-7,CASSEVRDRTYEQYF,TGTGCCAGCAGTGAAGTCCGGGACAGAACCTACGAGCAGTACTTC
TRBV10-3,NA,few,TRBJ2-3,CATSTSTDTQYF,TGTGCCACGTCCACTAGCACAGATACGCAGTATTTT
TRBV29-1,NA,few,TRBJ2-7,CSVETTVSYEQYF,TGCAGCGTTGAGACTACCGTCTCCTACGAGCAGTACTTC
TRBV28,NA,few,TRBJ1-1,CATFGAMNTEAFF,TGTGCCACTTTCGGGGCTATGAACACTGAAGCTTTCTTT
TRBV11-2,TRBD1,few,TRBJ1-2,CASRQTGRVNGYTF,TGTGCCAGCAGACAGACAGGGAGAGTCAATGGCTACACCTTC
TRBV20-1,NA,NA,TRBJ2-3,CSSEDRTTDTQYF,TGCAGTTCAGAAGACCGAACCACAGATACGCAGTATTTT
TRBV25-1,TRBD1,NA,TRBJ2-5,CASSAIEGAETQYF,TGTGCCAGCAGTGCCATAGAGGGGGCCGAGACCCAGTACTTC
TRBV10-3,TRBD1,few,TRBJ1-2,CAISGASGGNYGYTF,TGTGCCATCAGTGGGGCCTCAGGGGGCAACTATGGCTACACCTTC
TRBV5-1,NA,NA,TRBJ2-5,CATGPTAQETQYF,TGCGCCACCGGACCGACCGCCCAAGAGACCCAGTACTTC
TRBV5-6,NA,few,TRBJ1-2,CASSPGTYYGYTF,TGTGCCAGCAGCCCGGGCACATACTATGGCTACACCTTC
TRBV7-8,NA,few,TRBJ2-1,CASSLVRVGGEQFF,TGTGCCAGCAGCTTAGTACGGGTTGGGGGTGAGCAGTTCTTC
TRBV6-1,TRBD1,NA,TRBJ1-1,CASSRDSYRNEAFF,TGTGCCAGCAGTCGGGACAGCTACCGAAATGAAGCTTTCTTT
TRBV3-1,NA,once,TRBJ2-3,CASSQVFSETDTQYF,TGTGCCAGCAGCCAAGTTTTCAGTGAGACAGATACGCAGTATTTT
TRBV5-1,NA,once,TRBJ2-1,CASSLGWSPREQFF,TGCGCCAGCAGCTTGGGATGGTCCCCACGTGAGCAGTTCTTC
TRBV11-2,NA,many,TRBJ2-1,CASSLGGTSNEQFF,TGTGCCAGCAGCTTAGGGGGGACTTCAAATGAGCAGTTCTTC
TRBV14,NA,NA,TRBJ1-1,CASSQGRLTEAFF,TGTGCCAGCAGCCAAGGTCGTCTAACTGAAGCTTTCTTT
TRBV19,NA,NA,TRBJ1-6,CASSRRPPGQAYNSPLHF,TGTGCCAGTAGTAGAAGGCCTCCGGGACAAGCTTATAATTCACCCCTCCACTTT
TRBV10-3,TRBD1,few,TRBJ1-5,CAISAGTGAGGKQPQHF,TGTGCCATCAGTGCTGGGACAGGGGCTGGAGGGAAACAGCCCCAGCATTTT
TRBV19,NA,NA,TRBJ1-5,CASSIDREPGGPQHF,TGTGCCAGTAGTATAGATCGGGAGCCCGGGGGGCCCCAGCATTTT
TRBV7-6,NA,many,TRBJ1-1,CASSLDVAAITEAFF,TGTGCCAGCAGCTTAGACGTGGCGGCGATCACTGAAGCTTTCTTT
TRBV7-9,NA,NA,TRBJ1-2,CASSFGQSRGYTF,TGTGCCAGCAGCTTCGGACAGTCGAGGGGCTACACCTTC
TRBV12-3/TRBV12-4,NA,NA,TRBJ2-3,CASSLGTYTDTQYF,TGTGCCAGCAGTTTGGGCACGTACACAGATACGCAGTATTTT
TRBV7-2,NA,NA,TRBJ1-1,CASSLRYREMNTEAFF,TGTGCCAGCAGCTTAAGGTATCGGGAGATGAACACTGAAGCTTTCTTT
TRBV10-2,NA,NA,TRBJ1-1,CASSEPTLRTEAFF,TGCGCCAGCAGTGAACCCACCCTACGGACTGAAGCTTTCTTT
TRBV7-2,NA,NA,TRBJ2-1,CASTGGGNNNEQFF,TGTGCCAGCACCGGCGGCGGGAACAACAATGAGCAGTTCTTC
TRBV19,NA,NA,TRBJ2-3,CASSIALYSTDTQYF,TGTGCCAGTAGTATAGCTCTCTACAGTACAGATACGCAGTATTTT
TRBV4-1,NA,NA,TRBJ2-5,CASSHVGGDGTQYF,TGCGCCAGCAGCCACGTCGGTGGTGATGGGACCCAGTACTTC
TRBV7-6,NA,few,TRBJ2-3,CASSLEARTDTQYF,TGTGCCAGCAGCTTAGAGGCCAGAACAGATACGCAGTATTTT
TRBV7-2,NA,many,TRBJ2-5,CASSLDWAGPYQETQYF,TGTGCCAGCAGCTTAGACTGGGCAGGGCCCTACCAAGAGACCCAGTACTTC
TRBV6-2/TRBV6-3,TRBD1,NA,TRBJ2-1,CASTRPGTGFPYNEQFF,TGTGCCAGCACCCGCCCCGGGACAGGGTTTCCCTACAATGAGCAGTTCTTC
TRBV7-2,NA,many,TRBJ1-2,CASSLTQGNGYTF,TGTGCCAGCAGCTTGACACAGGGAAATGGCTACACCTTC
TRBV6-2/TRBV6-3,NA,few,TRBJ2-5,CASSATRRETQYF,TGTGCCAGCAGTGCCACTAGGAGAGAGACCCAGTACTTC